This T cell receptor beta chain was recorded in a study of human T cells and chemical hapten exposure. Each CDR3 protein gets one entry after TCRdb re-called the RACE reads with MiXCR. The sample carries 300,000 to 400,000 distinct CDR3 sequences, approximately 5.1% recorded once. Deletions cut 2 bases from V and 2 bases from J, with 8 bases between. Looked up from germline, CDR1 is SGHDT and CDR2 is YYEEEE. This CDR3 has 14 amino acids. This clonotype was seen repeatedly, ten times or more. As to time point: pre-sensitization, week 0. As for treatment: therapeutic diphenylcyclopropenone sensitization with weekly scalp DPC.

The TCR was taken from a woman in her 50s with alopecia areata. Some clones in this sample may be carry-over from other donors' samples. The sequencing used whole blood, collected in connection with sensitization to the hapten diphenylcyclopropenone (DPC). The rearrangement uses TRBV5-6 and TRBJ1-5; D is undetermined. In nucleotides, the CDR3 is TGTGCCAGCAGCTTCAGTGCACGCAATCAGCCCCAGCATTTT. Protein product: CASSFSARNQPQHF.